This paragraph covers one TCR beta chain sequence. Antigen unknown. Here immunoSEQ multiplex PCR was the method, and the copy in TCRdb shows in-frame clones only, minus some. The data hold more than 25,000 clones, with about three quarters observed a single time. The CDR3 has 13 amino acids. The V and J ends lost 7 bases and 5 bases, in that order; junction bases with no gene match: 3. Germline V gives CDR1 LGHNA, CDR2 YSLEER. The data were taken from a study of a mutant IDH1 vaccine in newly diagnosed glioma. The time point denotes: week 5, during vaccination. One vaccine dose held 300 ug of mutant IDH1 20-mer peptide and came with topical imiquimod.

This clonotype was obtained from a man aged 35 to 55 with glioma. The chain is built from TRBV4-3 and TRBJ2-2; TRBD2 matches 8 bases. This material consisted of PBMCs, taken from a glioma patient whose treatment included an IDH1 peptide vaccine. CDR3 nucleotide sequence: TGCGCCAGCACATCGGGAGGGACCGGGGAGCTGTTTTTT. It translates to CASTSGGTGELFF.